This is a list of T cell receptor beta chains from one sample in a study of T cell responses to AZD1222 COVID-19 vaccine. Sequenced by immunoSEQ multiplex PCR; TCRdb stores in-frame clones only, minus some. This table has 75,000 to 100,000 clones, 80% to 95% appearing once. The specimen was peripheral blood, collected 28 days after the second AZD1222 dose. The receptors derive from an adult who received the AZD1222 COVID-19 vaccine. Each CDR3 is given with its conserved first and last residue. The order of the fields is J gene, V gene, D gene, clone size, CDR3 DNA, CDR3 protein. A D gene is named only where the DNA matches it firmly. Clone sizes are given selectively: once, few, many, or a class where the clone is expanded.

j_gene: TRBJ1-5; v_gene: TRBV30; d_gene: TRBD1; abundance: few; CDR3nt: TGTGCCTGGAGTGGGGACAGTAATCAGCCCCAGCATTTT; CDR3aa: CAWSGDSNQPQHF
j_gene: TRBJ1-1; v_gene: TRBV6-4; d_gene: TRBD1; abundance: -; CDR3nt: TGTGCCAGCAGTCAAATGGGGGACAGGCTTTGGTTGATTGAGCATGAAGCTTTCTTT; CDR3aa: CASSQMGDRLWLIEHEAFF
j_gene: TRBJ2-7; v_gene: TRBV28; d_gene: -; abundance: -; CDR3nt: TGTGCCAGCAGTTTCACCTACGAGCAGTACTTC; CDR3aa: CASSFTYEQYF
j_gene: TRBJ2-7; v_gene: TRBV18; d_gene: TRBD1; abundance: -; CDR3nt: TGTGCCAGCTCACCACGGACAGGAAACTACGAGCAGTACTTC; CDR3aa: CASSPRTGNYEQYF
j_gene: TRBJ1-6; v_gene: TRBV2; d_gene: TRBD1; abundance: few; CDR3nt: TGTGCCAGTGGACAGGGGAATTCACCCCTCCACTTT; CDR3aa: CASGQGNSPLHF
j_gene: TRBJ2-7; v_gene: TRBV10-3; d_gene: TRBD2; abundance: -; CDR3nt: TGTGCCATCAGTTCAGGGGCGGGGGGGAGCACCGAGCAGTACTTC; CDR3aa: CAISSGAGGSTEQYF
j_gene: TRBJ1-1; v_gene: TRBV4-1; d_gene: -; abundance: -; CDR3nt: TGCGCCAGCAGCCAAGACCCTCCGGTGAACACTGAAGCTTTCTTT; CDR3aa: CASSQDPPVNTEAFF
j_gene: TRBJ1-5; v_gene: TRBV5-6; d_gene: TRBD1; abundance: -; CDR3nt: TGTGCCAGCAGCCAAACCGGGGGACAGATTAGCAATCAGCCCCAGCATTTT; CDR3aa: CASSQTGGQISNQPQHF
j_gene: TRBJ2-1; v_gene: TRBV5-1; d_gene: -; abundance: -; CDR3nt: TGCGCCAGCAGCTTGTCTGGGGCCCTATACAATGAGCAGTTCTTC; CDR3aa: CASSLSGALYNEQFF
j_gene: TRBJ1-2; v_gene: TRBV6-5; d_gene: -; abundance: -; CDR3nt: TGTGCCAGCAGTACGGGGAGTTTCTATGGCTACACCTTC; CDR3aa: CASSTGSFYGYTF
j_gene: TRBJ1-5; v_gene: TRBV30; d_gene: -; abundance: -; CDR3nt: TGTGCCTGGAGTGGAGGACTTAGCAATCAGCCCCAGCATTTT; CDR3aa: CAWSGGLSNQPQHF
j_gene: TRBJ2-5; v_gene: TRBV6-4; d_gene: TRBD1; abundance: -; CDR3nt: TGTGCCAGCAGTAGGGACAGCCAAGAGACCCAGTACTTC; CDR3aa: CASSRDSQETQYF
j_gene: TRBJ1-2; v_gene: TRBV6-1; d_gene: -; abundance: -; CDR3nt: TGTGCCAGCAGTGAAGCAGGGGGGGACTATGGCTACACCTTC; CDR3aa: CASSEAGGDYGYTF
j_gene: TRBJ1-5; v_gene: TRBV28; d_gene: TRBD1; abundance: -; CDR3nt: TGTGCCAGCAGACCAGACAGGGGCCGCAATCAGCCCCAGCATTTT; CDR3aa: CASRPDRGRNQPQHF
j_gene: TRBJ1-1; v_gene: TRBV5-1; d_gene: -; abundance: -; CDR3nt: TGCGCCAGCAGCTATCAGGGCCCGAACACTGAAGCTTTCTTT; CDR3aa: CASSYQGPNTEAFF
j_gene: TRBJ1-5; v_gene: TRBV2; d_gene: -; abundance: once; CDR3nt: TGTGCCAGCAGTGGGGGCTTTAGCAATCAGCCCCAGCATTTT; CDR3aa: CASSGGFSNQPQHF
j_gene: TRBJ2-2; v_gene: TRBV4-1; d_gene: -; abundance: -; CDR3nt: TGCGCCAGCAGCCAAATAAACCTAGTAGACGTCGGGGAGCTGTTTTTT; CDR3aa: CASSQINLVDVGELFF
j_gene: TRBJ1-1; v_gene: TRBV2; d_gene: -; abundance: once; CDR3nt: TGTGCCAGCACCTCTCAGGGACAATTTGCTGAAGCTTTCTTT; CDR3aa: CASTSQGQFAEAFF
j_gene: TRBJ1-3; v_gene: TRBV3-1/TRBV3-2; d_gene: -; abundance: -; CDR3nt: TGTGCCAGCAGCCAGCCCTCACTCCAACCCTCTGGAAACACCATATATTTT; CDR3aa: CASSQPSLQPSGNTIYF
j_gene: TRBJ1-1; v_gene: TRBV3-1/TRBV3-2; d_gene: -; abundance: few; CDR3nt: TGTGCCAGCAGCCGCAGGGTGGACACTGAAGCTTTCTTT; CDR3aa: CASSRRVDTEAFF
j_gene: TRBJ2-7; v_gene: TRBV11-3; d_gene: TRBD1; abundance: -; CDR3nt: TGTGCCAGCAGGGATAAGAAGGGACAGCCCTACGAGCAGTACTTC; CDR3aa: CASRDKKGQPYEQYF
j_gene: TRBJ1-2; v_gene: TRBV9; d_gene: TRBD1; abundance: -; CDR3nt: TGTGCCAGCAGCGTAGAGACAGGGGTCAACTATGGCTACACCTTC; CDR3aa: CASSVETGVNYGYTF
j_gene: TRBJ1-2; v_gene: TRBV19; d_gene: TRBD1; abundance: -; CDR3nt: TGTGCCAGTAGTCCAACTGGACAGGCCTCCTATGGCTACACCTTC; CDR3aa: CASSPTGQASYGYTF
j_gene: TRBJ2-5; v_gene: TRBV9; d_gene: -; abundance: -; CDR3nt: TGTGCCAGCAGCGTACGGGTGGGGGGCCAAGAGACCCAGTACTTC; CDR3aa: CASSVRVGGQETQYF
j_gene: TRBJ2-2; v_gene: TRBV6-5; d_gene: TRBD1; abundance: -; CDR3nt: TGTGCCAGCATGGGGGGACAGGGTCCCGGGGAGCTGTTTTTT; CDR3aa: CASMGGQGPGELFF
j_gene: TRBJ2-2; v_gene: TRBV30; d_gene: TRBD2; abundance: -; CDR3nt: TGTGCCTGGAGTGTACTGAAAACCAGCGGGGGGGCAACCGGGGAGCTGTTTTTT; CDR3aa: CAWSVLKTSGGATGELFF
j_gene: TRBJ1-2; v_gene: TRBV3-1/TRBV3-2; d_gene: TRBD1; abundance: -; CDR3nt: TGTGCCAGCAGCCAGCCGTTCAGGGGTACAGGGGGCAGCTATGGCTACACCTTC; CDR3aa: CASSQPFRGTGGSYGYTF
j_gene: TRBJ1-1; v_gene: TRBV30; d_gene: TRBD1; abundance: -; CDR3nt: TGTGCCTGGGCTCAGGGGGCCGGTGAAGCTTTCTTT; CDR3aa: CAWAQGAGEAFF
j_gene: TRBJ1-6; v_gene: TRBV12-5; d_gene: -; abundance: once; CDR3nt: TGTGCTAGTGGAAAAGTACTTAATTCACCCCTCCACTTT; CDR3aa: CASGKVLNSPLHF
j_gene: TRBJ1-1; v_gene: TRBV5-1; d_gene: -; abundance: -; CDR3nt: TGCGCCAGCAGCTTGGAGGGGAGGGACACTGAAGCTTTCTTT; CDR3aa: CASSLEGRDTEAFF
j_gene: TRBJ1-1; v_gene: TRBV18; d_gene: -; abundance: -; CDR3nt: TGTGCCAGCTCACAGGGTTACACTGAAGCTTTCTTT; CDR3aa: CASSQGYTEAFF
j_gene: TRBJ2-5; v_gene: TRBV5-4; d_gene: TRBD2; abundance: -; CDR3nt: TGTGCCAGCAGCTCTTCCGGGAGACTAGCGGGGGGCCAGGAGACCCAGTACTTC; CDR3aa: CASSSSGRLAGGQETQYF
j_gene: TRBJ1-6; v_gene: TRBV14; d_gene: -; abundance: -; CDR3nt: TGTGCCAGCAGCCAAGATCTGGGTAATTCACCCCTCCACTTT; CDR3aa: CASSQDLGNSPLHF
j_gene: TRBJ1-2; v_gene: TRBV6-5; d_gene: TRBD1; abundance: -; CDR3nt: TGTGCCAGCGACAGGGGGTTCTATGGCTACACCTTC; CDR3aa: CASDRGFYGYTF
j_gene: TRBJ1-5; v_gene: TRBV27; d_gene: TRBD1; abundance: once; CDR3nt: TGTGCCAGCAGTTTATCGTGGCAGGGGGGAAATCAGCCCCAGCATTTT; CDR3aa: CASSLSWQGGNQPQHF
j_gene: TRBJ2-5; v_gene: TRBV7-2; d_gene: TRBD1; abundance: -; CDR3nt: TGTGCCAGCAGCTTGGGACAGGGGGCAGTAGAGACCCAGTACTTC; CDR3aa: CASSLGQGAVETQYF
j_gene: TRBJ2-3; v_gene: TRBV10-3; d_gene: -; abundance: -; CDR3nt: TGTGCCATCAGTGAGTCGGGGGGCCAGCCAGATACGCAGTATTTT; CDR3aa: CAISESGGQPDTQYF
j_gene: TRBJ1-6; v_gene: TRBV9; d_gene: -; abundance: -; CDR3nt: TGTGCCAGCAGCGTAGTCGAATATAATTCACCCCTCCACTTT; CDR3aa: CASSVVEYNSPLHF
j_gene: TRBJ2-3; v_gene: TRBV2; d_gene: -; abundance: -; CDR3nt: TGTGCCACAGCCCGGGGGCGCCAGGGAGATACGCAGTATTTT; CDR3aa: CATARGRQGDTQYF
j_gene: TRBJ2-7; v_gene: TRBV19; d_gene: TRBD2; abundance: -; CDR3nt: TGTGCCAGTAGTCCCGGGACTAGTCCCTTGGAGCAGTACTTC; CDR3aa: CASSPGTSPLEQYF
j_gene: TRBJ2-1; v_gene: TRBV20-1; d_gene: TRBD2; abundance: once; CDR3nt: TGCAGTGCTAGTGCCCCGGCGGGGGGGCGCAATGAGCAGTTCTTC; CDR3aa: CSASAPAGGRNEQFF
j_gene: TRBJ2-7; v_gene: TRBV7-8; d_gene: TRBD2; abundance: -; CDR3nt: TGTGCCAGCAGCTTAGATAGCGGGACGCGCTACGAGCAGTACTTC; CDR3aa: CASSLDSGTRYEQYF
j_gene: TRBJ2-7; v_gene: TRBV7-2; d_gene: -; abundance: -; CDR3nt: TGTGCCAGCAGCTTTACGGACAGCTACGAGCAGTACTTC; CDR3aa: CASSFTDSYEQYF
j_gene: TRBJ1-2; v_gene: TRBV3-1/TRBV3-2; d_gene: -; abundance: -; CDR3nt: TGTGCCAGCAGCCCGGCCAGGCGGTATGGCTACACCTTC; CDR3aa: CASSPARRYGYTF
j_gene: TRBJ2-3; v_gene: TRBV4-1; d_gene: -; abundance: -; CDR3nt: TGCGCCAGCAGCCCACGGACATCGTTCGGCACAGATACGCAGTATTTT; CDR3aa: CASSPRTSFGTDTQYF
j_gene: TRBJ1-2; v_gene: TRBV25-1; d_gene: -; abundance: -; CDR3nt: TGTGCCAGCAGTGAAATACAGGGCTATGGCTACACCTTC; CDR3aa: CASSEIQGYGYTF
j_gene: TRBJ1-6; v_gene: TRBV27; d_gene: -; abundance: -; CDR3nt: TGTGCCAGCAGTTTATCACCAGGCGGCGGCCCCCTCCACTTT; CDR3aa: CASSLSPGGGPLHF
j_gene: TRBJ1-5; v_gene: TRBV11-3; d_gene: -; abundance: -; CDR3nt: TGTGCCAGCAGCTTAGCTCAGGGGCAGCCCCAGCATTTT; CDR3aa: CASSLAQGQPQHF
j_gene: TRBJ1-2; v_gene: TRBV7-2; d_gene: -; abundance: -; CDR3nt: TGTGCCAGCAGCTTAGCGGTCAGGGAGGGTGGCTACACCTTC; CDR3aa: CASSLAVREGGYTF
j_gene: TRBJ1-4; v_gene: TRBV18; d_gene: -; abundance: once; CDR3nt: TGTGCCAGCTCACGGGGCAGGGATAATGAAAAACTGTTTTTT; CDR3aa: CASSRGRDNEKLFF
j_gene: TRBJ1-1; v_gene: TRBV7-9; d_gene: -; abundance: -; CDR3nt: TGTGCCAGCGGTAGGGGGGTGGTGAACACTGAAGCTTTCTTT; CDR3aa: CASGRGVVNTEAFF
j_gene: TRBJ1-5; v_gene: TRBV19; d_gene: -; abundance: -; CDR3nt: TGTGCCAGTAGTATAGGAGGGGGGGCGATTCAGCCCCAGCATTTT; CDR3aa: CASSIGGGAIQPQHF
j_gene: TRBJ2-7; v_gene: TRBV7-2; d_gene: -; abundance: -; CDR3nt: TGTGCCAGCAGCCCGGGGTTTTCCTTGGACGAGCAGTACTTC; CDR3aa: CASSPGFSLDEQYF